This T cell receptor beta chain originates from a study of blood T cells in healthy people across ages. Broader study findings: Shifts in expanded clonotypes may have been confounded by donor CMV status, which was unknown. The recorded TCR beta diversity per million T cells decreased in a roughly linear manner with age. More naive CD4+ cells and higher diversity were found in long-lived than in aged donors.

V lost 6 bases, J lost 9 bases, and 9 bases stayed unmatched. The length of the CDR3 is 14 residues. Per germline, CDR1 MNHEY and CDR2 SVGEGT. With respect to this clonotype: The antigen is not known. A much larger clone lies one base from this, so it may be a read error.

Using a J-beta primer mix together with a sample-barcoded 5' primer, a second PCR was run for roughly 6 to 12 cycles. TCRdb processed the 5' RACE reads anew with MiXCR; each CDR3 protein has one entry. This sample has 1.5 million to 2 million distinct CDR3 sequences, with approximately 39% found just once. Per-sample yields of isolated PBMCs were at least 6.5 million. This TCR was recovered from a human donor in good health. The sequenced sample consisted of blood. The rearrangement uses TRBV6-2 or TRBV6-3 and TRBJ2-1; 9 positions agree with TRBD1. For the CDR3, the DNA is TGTGCCAGCAGGAAGACGGACAGGGGAGGTGAGCAGTTCTTC. Encoded protein: CASRKTDRGGEQFF.